This TCR beta chain comes out of a study of cytomegalovirus exposure and HLA in healthy donors. General study results and limits: A previous analysis found most TCR beta V segments productive roughly 87% or roughly 30% of the time. A few of the chains that were CMV-associated were confirmed in vitro to be specific for CMV antigens. TCR beta sequences reportedly predicted the HLA-A and HLA-B alleles of most subjects accurately. TCR beta chains numbering some 160 were designated cytomegalovirus-associated.

Primers included in the PCR were 60 Vbeta and 13 Jbeta primers. This table comes from immunoSEQ multiplex PCR, and its TCRdb copy is limited to in-frame clones, with some not included. The sample contains roughly 180,000 clones, about 68% of which appear only once. Germline V gives CDR1 SEHNR, CDR2 FQNEAQ (reference sequence). Trimming took 5 bases from V and 2 from J; bases not matched to a gene: 9. This CDR3 region has 17 residues. On this clone: Its antigen is not identified.

The sequence was obtained from a female donor in good health and CMV-seronegative. J is TRBJ2-3 and V is TRBV7-9; TRBD1 matches at 11 bases. The specimen sequenced was PBMCs. The DNA for the CDR3 is TGTGCCAGCAGCAAAACAGGACAGGGGGCCATCACAGATACGCAGTATTTT. This gives the protein CASSKTGQGAITDTQYF.